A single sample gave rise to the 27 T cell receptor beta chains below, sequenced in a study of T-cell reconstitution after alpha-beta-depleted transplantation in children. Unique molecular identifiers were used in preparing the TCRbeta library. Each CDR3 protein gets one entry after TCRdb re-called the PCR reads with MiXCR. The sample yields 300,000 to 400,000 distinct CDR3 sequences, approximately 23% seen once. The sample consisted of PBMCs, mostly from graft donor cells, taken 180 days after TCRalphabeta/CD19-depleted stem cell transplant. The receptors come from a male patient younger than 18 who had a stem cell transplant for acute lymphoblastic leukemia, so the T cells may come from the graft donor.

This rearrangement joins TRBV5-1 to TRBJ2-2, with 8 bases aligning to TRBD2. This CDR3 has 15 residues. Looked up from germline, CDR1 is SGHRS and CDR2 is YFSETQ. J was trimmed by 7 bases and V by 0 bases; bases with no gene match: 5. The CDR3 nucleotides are TGCGCCAGCAGCTTGGCCAGCGGGAGTAGCGGGGAGCTGTTTTTT. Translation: CASSLASGSSGELFF. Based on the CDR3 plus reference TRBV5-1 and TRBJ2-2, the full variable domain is KAGVTQTPRYLIKTRGQQVTLSCSPISGHRSVSWYQQTPGQGLQFLFEYFSETQRNKGNFPGRFSGRQFSNSRSEMNVSTLELGDSALYLCASSLASGSSGELFFGEGSRLTVL.

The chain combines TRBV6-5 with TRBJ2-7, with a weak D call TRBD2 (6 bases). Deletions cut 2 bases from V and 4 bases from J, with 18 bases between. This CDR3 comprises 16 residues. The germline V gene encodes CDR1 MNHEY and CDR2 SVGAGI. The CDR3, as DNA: TGTGCCAGCAGTTACGCCCCCGGGAGATTGGAGTACGAGCAGTACTTC. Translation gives CASSYAPGRLEYEQYF.

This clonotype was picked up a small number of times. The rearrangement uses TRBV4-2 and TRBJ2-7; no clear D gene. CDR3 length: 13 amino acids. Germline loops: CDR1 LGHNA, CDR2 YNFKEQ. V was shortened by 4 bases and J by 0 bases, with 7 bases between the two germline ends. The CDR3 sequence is CASSRWISYEQYF. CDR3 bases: TGTGCCAGCAGCCGTTGGATCTCCTACGAGCAGTACTTC.

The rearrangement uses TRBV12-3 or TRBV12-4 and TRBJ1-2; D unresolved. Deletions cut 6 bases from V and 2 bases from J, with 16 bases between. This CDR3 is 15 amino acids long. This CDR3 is CASSFSLDGNYGYTF. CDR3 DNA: TGTGCCAGCAGCTTCTCCCTAGACGGAAACTATGGCTACACCTTC.

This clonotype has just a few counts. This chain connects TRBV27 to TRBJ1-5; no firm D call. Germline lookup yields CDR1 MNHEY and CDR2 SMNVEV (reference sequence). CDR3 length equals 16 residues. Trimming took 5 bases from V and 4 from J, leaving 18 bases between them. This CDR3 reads CASSPYTHGLNQPQHF. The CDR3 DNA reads TGTGCCAGCAGTCCCTACACACACGGGTTAAATCAGCCCCAGCATTTT.

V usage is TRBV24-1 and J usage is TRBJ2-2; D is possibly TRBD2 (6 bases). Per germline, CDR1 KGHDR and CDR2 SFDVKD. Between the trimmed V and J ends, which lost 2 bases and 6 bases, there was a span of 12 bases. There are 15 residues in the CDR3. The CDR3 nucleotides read TGTGCCACCAGTGATTCTAGCGCCCCTCCCGGGGAGCTGTTTTTT. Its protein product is CATSDSSAPPGELFF.

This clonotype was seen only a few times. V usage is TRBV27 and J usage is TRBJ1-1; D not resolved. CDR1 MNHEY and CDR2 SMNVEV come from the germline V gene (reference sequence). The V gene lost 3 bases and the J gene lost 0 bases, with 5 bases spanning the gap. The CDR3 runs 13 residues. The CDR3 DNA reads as TGTGCCAGCAGTTTCGTCTTGAACACTGAAGCTTTCTTT. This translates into CASSFVLNTEAFF.

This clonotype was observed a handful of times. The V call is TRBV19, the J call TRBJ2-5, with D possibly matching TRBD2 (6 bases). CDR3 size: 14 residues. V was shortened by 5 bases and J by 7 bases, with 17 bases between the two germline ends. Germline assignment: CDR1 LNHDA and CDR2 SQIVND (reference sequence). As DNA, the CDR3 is TGTGCCAGTAGTGAGGGACGGGAGTCTTGGACCCAGTACTTC. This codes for CASSEGRESWTQYF.

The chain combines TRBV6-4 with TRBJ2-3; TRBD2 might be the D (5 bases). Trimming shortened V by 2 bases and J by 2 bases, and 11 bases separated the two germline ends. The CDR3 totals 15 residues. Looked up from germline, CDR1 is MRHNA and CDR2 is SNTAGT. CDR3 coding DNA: TGTGCCAGCAGTGACGGGGTTAGCGACACAGATACGCAGTATTTT. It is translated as CASSDGVSDTDTQYF.

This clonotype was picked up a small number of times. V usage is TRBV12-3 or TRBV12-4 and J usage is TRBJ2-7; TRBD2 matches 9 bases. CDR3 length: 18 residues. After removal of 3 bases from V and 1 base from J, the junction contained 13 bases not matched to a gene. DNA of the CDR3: TGTGCCAGCAGTTTCCGCACCCGACTAGCGGAACCTTCCTACGAGCAGTACTTC. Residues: CASSFRTRLAEPSYEQYF.

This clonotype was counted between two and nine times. In nucleotides, the CDR3 is TGTGCCAGCAGTTACCCCTACCTGACTAGCGGGAGGGCGGGGTACAATGAGCAGTTCTTC. Translating gives CASSYPYLTSGRAGYNEQFF. This chain links TRBV6-2 or TRBV6-3 with TRBJ2-1, with 14 bases identical to TRBD2. Germline loops: CDR1 MNHEY, CDR2 SVGEGT. The CDR3 is made up of 20 amino acids. The trim removed 2 bases at V and 4 bases at J, leaving 13 bases unmatched.

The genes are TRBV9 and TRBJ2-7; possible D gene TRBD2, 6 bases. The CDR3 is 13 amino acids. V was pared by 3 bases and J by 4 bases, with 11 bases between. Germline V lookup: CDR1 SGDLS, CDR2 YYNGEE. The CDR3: CASSGGAQYEQYF. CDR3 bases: TGTGCCAGCAGCGGCGGGGCGCAGTACGAGCAGTACTTC.

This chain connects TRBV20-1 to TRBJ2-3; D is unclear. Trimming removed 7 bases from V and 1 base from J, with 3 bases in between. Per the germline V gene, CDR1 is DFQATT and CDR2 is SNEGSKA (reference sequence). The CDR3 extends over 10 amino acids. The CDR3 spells CSGCTDTQYF. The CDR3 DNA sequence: TGCAGTGGTTGCACAGATACGCAGTATTTT.

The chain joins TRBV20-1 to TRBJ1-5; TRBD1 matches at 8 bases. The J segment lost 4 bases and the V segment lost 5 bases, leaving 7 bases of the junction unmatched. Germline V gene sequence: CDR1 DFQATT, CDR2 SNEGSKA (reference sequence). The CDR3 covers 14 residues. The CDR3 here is CSAPTGATNQPQHF. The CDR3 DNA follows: TGCAGTGCTCCGACAGGGGCTACAAATCAGCCCCAGCATTTT.

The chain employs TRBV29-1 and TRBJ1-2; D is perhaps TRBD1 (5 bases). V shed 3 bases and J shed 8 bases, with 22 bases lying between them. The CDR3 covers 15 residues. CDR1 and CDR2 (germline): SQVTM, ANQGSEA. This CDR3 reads CSVEEQRTRRLGYTF. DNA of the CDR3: TGCAGCGTTGAGGAGCAAAGGACACGGCGCCTAGGCTACACCTTC.

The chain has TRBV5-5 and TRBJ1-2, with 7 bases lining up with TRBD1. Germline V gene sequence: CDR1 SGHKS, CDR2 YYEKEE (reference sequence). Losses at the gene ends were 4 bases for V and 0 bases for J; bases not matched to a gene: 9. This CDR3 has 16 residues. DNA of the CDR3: TGTGCCAGCAGCCGCCCCTCGGACAGGCCTAACTATGGCTACACCTTC. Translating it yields CASSRPSDRPNYGYTF. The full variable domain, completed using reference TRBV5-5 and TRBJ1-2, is DAGVTQSPTHLIKTRGQQVTLRCSPISGHKSVSWYQQVLGQGPQFIFQYYEKEERGRGNFPDRFSARQFPNYSSELNVNALLLGDSALYLCASSRPSDRPNYGYTFGSGTRLTVV.

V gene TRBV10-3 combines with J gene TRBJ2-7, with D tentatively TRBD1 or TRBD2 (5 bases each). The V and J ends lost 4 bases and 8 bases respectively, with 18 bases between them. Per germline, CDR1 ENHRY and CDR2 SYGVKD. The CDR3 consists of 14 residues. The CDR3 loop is CAISAHRDPSKQYF. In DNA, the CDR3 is TGTGCCATCAGTGCCCACCGGGACCCCTCGAAGCAGTACTTC.

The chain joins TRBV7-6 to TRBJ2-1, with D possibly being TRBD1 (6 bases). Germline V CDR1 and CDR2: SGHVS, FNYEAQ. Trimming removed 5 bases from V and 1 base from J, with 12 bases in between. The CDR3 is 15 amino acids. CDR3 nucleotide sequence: TGTGCCAGCAGCCACCGGGACACATCCTACAATGAGCAGTTCTTC. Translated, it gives CASSHRDTSYNEQFF. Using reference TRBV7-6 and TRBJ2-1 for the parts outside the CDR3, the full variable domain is GAGVSQSPRYKVTKRGQDVALRCDPISGHVSLYWYRQALGQGPEFLTYFNYEAQQDKSGLPNDRFSAERPEGSISTLTIQRTEQRDSAMYRCASSHRDTSYNEQFFGPGTRLTVL.

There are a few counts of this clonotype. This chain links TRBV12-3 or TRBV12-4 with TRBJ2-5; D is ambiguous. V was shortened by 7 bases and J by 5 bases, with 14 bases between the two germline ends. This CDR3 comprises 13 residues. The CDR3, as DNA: TGTGCCAGCAACCCCCCCGGCCGGGAGACCCAGTACTTC. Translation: CASNPPGRETQYF.

CDR3 region: CSAREKTGGYEQYF. CDR3 DNA sequence: TGCAGTGCTAGAGAGAAGACCGGCGGCTACGAGCAGTACTTC. The chain is built from TRBV20-1 and TRBJ2-7; D gene ambiguous. This CDR3 has 14 amino acids. Trimming left V 0 bases short and J 3 bases short, with 12 bases between. The germline CDR1 and CDR2 sequences are DFQATT and SNEGSKA (reference sequence).

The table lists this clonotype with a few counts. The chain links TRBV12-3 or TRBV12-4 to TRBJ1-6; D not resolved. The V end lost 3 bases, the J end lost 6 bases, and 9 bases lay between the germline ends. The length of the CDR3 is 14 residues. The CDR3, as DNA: TGTGCCAGCAGTTTCGGTCGGGTTAATTCACCCCTCCACTTT. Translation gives CASSFGRVNSPLHF.

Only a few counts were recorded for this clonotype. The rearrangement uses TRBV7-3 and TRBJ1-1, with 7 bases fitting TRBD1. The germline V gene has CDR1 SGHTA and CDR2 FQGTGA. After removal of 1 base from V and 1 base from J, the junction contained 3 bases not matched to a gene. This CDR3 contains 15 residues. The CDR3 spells CASSLSGTENTEAFF. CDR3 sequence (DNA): TGTGCCAGCAGCTTAAGTGGGACAGAGAACACTGAAGCTTTCTTT.

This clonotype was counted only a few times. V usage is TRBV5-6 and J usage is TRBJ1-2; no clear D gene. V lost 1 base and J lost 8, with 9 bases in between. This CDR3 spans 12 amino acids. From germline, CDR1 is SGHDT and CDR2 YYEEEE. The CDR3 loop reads CASSLSLRGYTF. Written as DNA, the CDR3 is TGTGCCAGCAGCTTGAGCCTACGGGGCTACACCTTC.

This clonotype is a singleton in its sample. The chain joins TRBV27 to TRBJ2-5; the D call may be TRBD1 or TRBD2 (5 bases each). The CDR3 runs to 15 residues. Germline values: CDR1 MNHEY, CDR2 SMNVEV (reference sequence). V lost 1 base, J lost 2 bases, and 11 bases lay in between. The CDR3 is CASSLFRGEQETQYF. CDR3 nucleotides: TGTGCCAGCAGTTTATTTCGGGGCGAGCAAGAGACCCAGTACTTC.

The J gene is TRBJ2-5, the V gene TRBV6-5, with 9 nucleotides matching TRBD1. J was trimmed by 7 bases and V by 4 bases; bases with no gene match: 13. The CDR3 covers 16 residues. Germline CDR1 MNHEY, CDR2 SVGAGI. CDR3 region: CASSFLPARQGGTQYF. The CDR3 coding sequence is TGTGCCAGCAGTTTTCTACCGGCCAGACAGGGGGGGACCCAGTACTTC.

The chain's CDR3 is CATLVPGQGTYEQYF. The CDR3 DNA reads as TGTGCCACCCTCGTGCCGGGACAGGGCACCTACGAGCAGTACTTC. V and J are TRBV2 and TRBJ2-7, with TRBD1 identical over 9 bases. Germline CDR1 and CDR2: SNHLY and FYNNEI. The trim removed 10 bases at V and 2 bases at J, leaving 12 bases unmatched. The CDR3 covers 15 residues.

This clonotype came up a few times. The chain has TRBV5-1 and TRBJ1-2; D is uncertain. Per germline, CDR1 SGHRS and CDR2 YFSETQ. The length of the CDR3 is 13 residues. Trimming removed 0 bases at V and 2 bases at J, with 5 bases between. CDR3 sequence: CASSLVSNYGYTF. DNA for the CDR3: TGCGCCAGCAGCTTGGTATCGAACTATGGCTACACCTTC.